This record covers a single T cell receptor (beta chain). The same CDR3 also results from other DNA sequences found in this sample. The data are from a study of T cell responses to AZD1222 COVID-19 vaccine. Sequenced by immunoSEQ multiplex PCR; TCRdb stores in-frame clones only, minus some. Among 180,000 or so clones listed, about 88% were seen once. Germline V gene data show CDR1 as MDHEN and CDR2 as SYDVKM. V shed 4 bases and J shed 4 bases, with 5 bases lying between them. This CDR3 contains 11 residues. The material sequenced was peripheral blood, taken 28 days after the second AZD1222 dose. The source of this sequence is an adult who received the AZD1222 COVID-19 vaccine. V is TRBV28 and J is TRBJ2-7; D remains ambiguous. CDR3 nucleotides: TGTGCCAGCAGTTCCGGATACGAGCAGTACTTC. Translation gives CASSSGYEQYF.